This is a list of T cell receptor beta chains from one sample in a study of T cell responses to AZD1222 COVID-19 vaccine. Method: immunoSEQ multiplex PCR; TCRdb's copy keeps in-frame clones and lacks some. There are roughly 130,000 clones in the sample; just over 85% occur only once, and 7.5% to 8% lies in the top ten. The sample in question was peripheral blood, obtained on day 0 of AZD1222 vaccination. These receptors all stem from an adult in good health. The CDR3 runs from the conserved cysteine through the conserved F or W. Fields, in order: D gene, J gene, V gene, clone size, CDR3 DNA, CDR3 protein. D genes are given only for firm matches. Clone size appears in some rows only: once, few, many, or a class for an expanded clone.

d_gene: TRBD1
j_gene: TRBJ1-2
v_gene: TRBV3-1/TRBV3-2
abundance: NA
CDR3nt: TGTGCCAGCAGCCGAACCGGGACAGGTTTCTATGGCTACACCTTC
CDR3aa: CASSRTGTGFYGYTF

d_gene: NA
j_gene: TRBJ2-1
v_gene: TRBV27
abundance: NA
CDR3nt: TGTGCCAGCAGTTTCCGACAGTTCCCGAACAATGAGCAGTTCTTC
CDR3aa: CASSFRQFPNNEQFF

d_gene: NA
j_gene: TRBJ2-1
v_gene: TRBV5-6
abundance: NA
CDR3nt: TGTGCCAGCAGCTTGAAGAACAGTTACAATGAGCAGTTCTTC
CDR3aa: CASSLKNSYNEQFF

d_gene: NA
j_gene: TRBJ2-7
v_gene: TRBV5-1
abundance: NA
CDR3nt: TGCGCCAGCAGCTTGCAGGCCCTAACCGGCGAGCAGTACTTC
CDR3aa: CASSLQALTGEQYF

d_gene: NA
j_gene: TRBJ2-5
v_gene: TRBV9
abundance: NA
CDR3nt: TGTGCCAGCAGCGTAGCTACGGGGCCCCAAGAGACCCAGTACTTC
CDR3aa: CASSVATGPQETQYF

d_gene: NA
j_gene: TRBJ2-1
v_gene: TRBV6-5
abundance: NA
CDR3nt: TGTGCCAGCAGTTACTCGTGGCTAGTGTTGAATGAGCAGTTCTTC
CDR3aa: CASSYSWLVLNEQFF

d_gene: NA
j_gene: TRBJ1-2
v_gene: TRBV7-2
abundance: NA
CDR3nt: TGTGCCAGCAGCTTAGGGGACCTGAGGGATGGCTACACCTTC
CDR3aa: CASSLGDLRDGYTF

d_gene: TRBD2
j_gene: TRBJ2-7
v_gene: TRBV10-2
abundance: NA
CDR3nt: TGCGCCAGCAGTCTCCCGACTAGCAGATCCTACGAGCAGTACTTC
CDR3aa: CASSLPTSRSYEQYF

d_gene: NA
j_gene: TRBJ1-1
v_gene: TRBV7-9
abundance: NA
CDR3nt: TGTGCCAGCAGCTCAAGGGCCAGAGCTTTCTTT
CDR3aa: CASSSRARAFF

d_gene: NA
j_gene: TRBJ2-4
v_gene: TRBV2
abundance: NA
CDR3nt: TGTGCCAGCAGTGAAGTGACCAGACTAGCCAAAAACATTCAGTACTTC
CDR3aa: CASSEVTRLAKNIQYF

d_gene: NA
j_gene: TRBJ1-3
v_gene: TRBV6-6
abundance: NA
CDR3nt: TGTGCCAGCAATCGCGGGGGAAACGGAAACACCATATATTTT
CDR3aa: CASNRGGNGNTIYF

d_gene: NA
j_gene: TRBJ1-1
v_gene: TRBV6-6
abundance: once
CDR3nt: TGTGCCAGCATTTTCAAAGGGGGGGGTTTGAACACTGAAGCTTTCTTT
CDR3aa: CASIFKGGGLNTEAFF

d_gene: TRBD2
j_gene: TRBJ2-1
v_gene: TRBV5-1
abundance: NA
CDR3nt: TGCGCCAGCAGCGCCGGGGGAGCGGGGGCCTACAATGAGCAGTTCTTC
CDR3aa: CASSAGGAGAYNEQFF

d_gene: TRBD1
j_gene: TRBJ1-6
v_gene: TRBV5-1
abundance: NA
CDR3nt: TGCGCCAGCAGCTCCGGGACAGGGGGGAATTCACCCCTCCACTTT
CDR3aa: CASSSGTGGNSPLHF

d_gene: NA
j_gene: TRBJ1-5
v_gene: TRBV10-3
abundance: NA
CDR3nt: TGTGCCATCAGTGAGACGGGACTCTCAGCCCTTGGCAATCAGCCCCAGCATTTT
CDR3aa: CAISETGLSALGNQPQHF

d_gene: TRBD2
j_gene: TRBJ2-3
v_gene: TRBV4-3
abundance: NA
CDR3nt: TGCGCCAGCAGCCCCTCACTAGCGGGAGTTAATACGCAGTATTTT
CDR3aa: CASSPSLAGVNTQYF

d_gene: NA
j_gene: TRBJ2-5
v_gene: TRBV4-1
abundance: NA
CDR3nt: TGCGCCAGCAGCCAAAGGAGGGCCGAGACCCAGTACTTC
CDR3aa: CASSQRRAETQYF

d_gene: TRBD1
j_gene: TRBJ2-7
v_gene: TRBV18
abundance: NA
CDR3nt: TGTGCCAGCTCACCGGGGACAGGGGGCAGTTACGAGCAGTACTTC
CDR3aa: CASSPGTGGSYEQYF

d_gene: TRBD1
j_gene: TRBJ2-7
v_gene: TRBV5-1
abundance: many
CDR3nt: TGCGCCAGCAAGCAGGGACAGGGGCCCTACGAGCAGTACTTC
CDR3aa: CASKQGQGPYEQYF

d_gene: TRBD1
j_gene: TRBJ2-7
v_gene: TRBV5-4
abundance: NA
CDR3nt: TGTGCCAGCAGCTACCGGGACAGGGGTTCCTACGAGCAGTACTTC
CDR3aa: CASSYRDRGSYEQYF

d_gene: NA
j_gene: TRBJ2-7
v_gene: TRBV7-2
abundance: NA
CDR3nt: TGTGCCAGCAGCCCCCAGCGGTCCTCCTACGAGCAGTACTTC
CDR3aa: CASSPQRSSYEQYF

d_gene: TRBD1
j_gene: TRBJ1-5
v_gene: TRBV7-6
abundance: NA
CDR3nt: TGTGCCAGCAGCCAGGGGGGGCAACGCAATCAGCCCCAGCATTTT
CDR3aa: CASSQGGQRNQPQHF

d_gene: TRBD1
j_gene: TRBJ1-1
v_gene: TRBV19
abundance: NA
CDR3nt: TGTGCCAGTAGTATCTTGTGGACAGGGGGGCGCCACAACACTGAAGCTTTCTTT
CDR3aa: CASSILWTGGRHNTEAFF

d_gene: TRBD1
j_gene: TRBJ1-4
v_gene: TRBV7-8
abundance: NA
CDR3nt: TGTGCCAGCAGCAAGAGGGGACAGGGACCAGAAAAACTGTTTTTT
CDR3aa: CASSKRGQGPEKLFF

d_gene: NA
j_gene: TRBJ1-1
v_gene: TRBV30
abundance: NA
CDR3nt: TGTGCCTGGAGTGAGCAGAACACTGAAGCTTTCTTT
CDR3aa: CAWSEQNTEAFF

d_gene: NA
j_gene: TRBJ2-3
v_gene: TRBV11-2
abundance: NA
CDR3nt: TGTGCCAGCAGCTTAGATCCTTTTACAGATACGCAGTATTTT
CDR3aa: CASSLDPFTDTQYF

d_gene: NA
j_gene: TRBJ1-5
v_gene: TRBV15
abundance: NA
CDR3nt: TGTGCCACCAGCAAGGGAGTTGAGGATCAGCCCCAGCATTTT
CDR3aa: CATSKGVEDQPQHF